Reported below is one T cell receptor (beta chain). The antigen is unknown. V gave up 4 bases and J gave up 5 bases, with 17 bases separating them. The CDR3 is 16 amino acids. Germline lookup yields CDR1 SGHTA and CDR2 FQGNSA. The sample belongs to a study of shared clonotypes between healthy human individuals. Study background: Aged 18 to 49, the donors were a couple of women and a few men.

Study results and caveats: Deeper or shallower sequencing was expected to change how clonotypes are shared among donors.

Deep was the level at which the assay was run. Unsorted PBMC contributed 250 to 300 ng DNA, 25,000 to 35,000 T cell genomes, to each replicate PCR. Profiling relied on immunoSEQ multiplex PCR, and the TCRdb table lists in-frame clones only, not all of them. The sample holds fewer than 600,000 clones, roughly 77% seen once. This receptor was identified in a woman in her thirties or forties in good health. Some clones in this sample may be carry-over from other donors' samples. The sample consisted of PBMCs. The chain recombines TRBV7-2 with TRBJ2-2; tentative D call: TRBD1 (6 bases). CDR3 amino acids: CASSSIRTVGTGELFF. For the CDR3, the DNA is TGTGCCAGCAGCTCGATCAGGACAGTAGGGACCGGGGAGCTGTTTTTT.